These T cell receptor beta chains were read from a single sample in a study of cytomegalovirus exposure and HLA in healthy donors. TCRdb's copy holds only in-frame clones and misses some; the assay was immunoSEQ multiplex PCR. The sample includes some 100,000 clones, approximately 80% seen only once; the top ten take roughly 3.7%. Sample: PBMCs. These receptors came from a female donor in good health and CMV-seropositive. CDR3s include the opening cysteine and the closing phenylalanine or tryptophan. The order of the fields is J gene, clone size, V gene, D gene, CDR3 DNA, CDR3 protein. The D gene is left open where the match is weak. Expanded clones get a size class; other rows say once, few or many, or leave the size out.

j_gene: TRBJ2-7
abundance: .
v_gene: TRBV10-3
d_gene: TRBD1
CDR3nt: TGTGCCATCACCGAGGGACAGGGGGGGATCTCCTACGAGCAGTACTTC
CDR3aa: CAITEGQGGISYEQYF

j_gene: TRBJ2-7
abundance: .
v_gene: TRBV6-1
d_gene: TRBD1
CDR3nt: TGTGCCAGCAGAAGGACAGGGCTTGGGGGGGAGCAGTACTTC
CDR3aa: CASRRTGLGGEQYF

j_gene: TRBJ2-1
abundance: .
v_gene: TRBV7-6
d_gene: TRBD2
CDR3nt: TGTGCCAGCAGCTTAGGACTAGCGGGAGGGCCCGGTGAGCAGTTCTTC
CDR3aa: CASSLGLAGGPGEQFF

j_gene: TRBJ1-6
abundance: few
v_gene: TRBV18
d_gene: TRBD1
CDR3nt: TGTGCCAGCTCACCTAAGGGGGCAAGTGGTTCACCCCTCCACTTT
CDR3aa: CASSPKGASGSPLHF

j_gene: TRBJ1-1
abundance: .
v_gene: TRBV5-5
d_gene: .
CDR3nt: TGTGCCAGCAGCCTACAGGGCGGCACTGAAGCTTTCTTT
CDR3aa: CASSLQGGTEAFF

j_gene: TRBJ1-3
abundance: few
v_gene: TRBV7-2
d_gene: .
CDR3nt: TGTGCCAGCAGCGAACTTGTTGGAAACACCATATATTTT
CDR3aa: CASSELVGNTIYF

j_gene: TRBJ2-7
abundance: .
v_gene: TRBV7-9
d_gene: .
CDR3nt: TGTTCCAGCAGCTTCCCGGGTCTCTACGAGCAGTACTTC
CDR3aa: CSSSFPGLYEQYF

j_gene: TRBJ2-1
abundance: .
v_gene: TRBV5-6
d_gene: TRBD1
CDR3nt: TGTGCCAGCAGCTTGGCCGGGACAGGGGGCTTCGATGAGCAGTTCTTC
CDR3aa: CASSLAGTGGFDEQFF

j_gene: TRBJ2-2
abundance: .
v_gene: TRBV6-1
d_gene: TRBD1
CDR3nt: TGTGCCAGCACAGTGAACAGGGGTTGGGCCGGGGAGCTGTTTTTT
CDR3aa: CASTVNRGWAGELFF

j_gene: TRBJ1-1
abundance: .
v_gene: TRBV30
d_gene: .
CDR3nt: TGTGCCTGGAGAAGGGGGACCACTGAAGCTTTCTTT
CDR3aa: CAWRRGTTEAFF

j_gene: TRBJ1-2
abundance: .
v_gene: TRBV6-5
d_gene: TRBD1
CDR3nt: TGTGCCAGCAGACTCACAGGGGGCGGCTATGGCTACACCTTC
CDR3aa: CASRLTGGGYGYTF

j_gene: TRBJ2-7
abundance: few
v_gene: TRBV6-5
d_gene: TRBD1
CDR3nt: TGTGCCAGCGATAGACAGGGACAAGGATACGAGCAGTACTTC
CDR3aa: CASDRQGQGYEQYF

j_gene: TRBJ2-1
abundance: .
v_gene: TRBV5-1
d_gene: TRBD2
CDR3nt: TGCGCCAGCAGCCAGACTCCATCCGGGGGGTCGGCCAATGAGCAGTTCTTC
CDR3aa: CASSQTPSGGSANEQFF

j_gene: TRBJ2-7
abundance: .
v_gene: TRBV27
d_gene: TRBD2
CDR3nt: TGTGCCAGCAGCTCCGGGAGGACTCTCTCCTACGAGCAGTACTTC
CDR3aa: CASSSGRTLSYEQYF

j_gene: TRBJ2-1
abundance: few
v_gene: TRBV29-1
d_gene: .
CDR3nt: TGCAGCGTTGACTCGCTAAGCTCCTACAATGAGCAGTTCTTC
CDR3aa: CSVDSLSSYNEQFF

j_gene: TRBJ1-3
abundance: .
v_gene: TRBV7-2
d_gene: .
CDR3nt: TGTGCCAGCAGCTCGGGGATATCTGGAAACACCATATATTTT
CDR3aa: CASSSGISGNTIYF

j_gene: TRBJ2-7
abundance: once
v_gene: TRBV6-1
d_gene: .
CDR3nt: TGTGCCAGCAGTGAAACGACCTTACCCCTCCTTACTAGGTGGAGCGAGCAGTACTTC
CDR3aa: CASSETTLPLLTRWSEQYF

j_gene: TRBJ1-4
abundance: .
v_gene: TRBV15
d_gene: .
CDR3nt: TGTGCCACCAGCCTAGGGGGGGTCAATGAAAAACTGTTTTTT
CDR3aa: CATSLGGVNEKLFF

j_gene: TRBJ1-1
abundance: few
v_gene: TRBV28
d_gene: .
CDR3nt: TGTGCCAGCAGTTTAGTGAAGGGGGAGACTGAAGCTTTCTTT
CDR3aa: CASSLVKGETEAFF

j_gene: TRBJ2-1
abundance: .
v_gene: TRBV18
d_gene: TRBD2
CDR3nt: TGTGCCAGCTCACCACTGCTAGCGGGGGGTACTGAGCAGTTCTTC
CDR3aa: CASSPLLAGGTEQFF

j_gene: TRBJ2-2
abundance: .
v_gene: TRBV7-6
d_gene: TRBD1
CDR3nt: TGTGCCAGCAGCAGACGGGACAGGACCCCCGGGGAGCTGTTTTTT
CDR3aa: CASSRRDRTPGELFF

j_gene: TRBJ2-3
abundance: .
v_gene: TRBV2
d_gene: TRBD2
CDR3nt: TGTGCCAGGGGACTAGCGTTCGCAGATACGCAGTATTTT
CDR3aa: CARGLAFADTQYF

j_gene: TRBJ2-5
abundance: .
v_gene: TRBV7-2
d_gene: TRBD2
CDR3nt: TGTGCCAGCAGCTCGGGACTAGAGGGAGGAGGGGAGACCCAGTACTTC
CDR3aa: CASSSGLEGGGETQYF

j_gene: TRBJ2-2
abundance: .
v_gene: TRBV6-1
d_gene: .
CDR3nt: TGTGCCAGCAGTGGAGGGTTCCCCGGGGAGCTGTTTTTT
CDR3aa: CASSGGFPGELFF

j_gene: TRBJ1-4
abundance: .
v_gene: TRBV2
d_gene: TRBD1
CDR3nt: TGTGCCAGCAGTGAGACAGGGGGGAATGAAAAACTGTTTTTT
CDR3aa: CASSETGGNEKLFF

j_gene: TRBJ2-4
abundance: .
v_gene: TRBV30
d_gene: .
CDR3nt: TGTGCCTGGACCCCGGGGGGCCGGGAAAACAGTCAGTACTTC
CDR3aa: CAWTPGGRENSQYF

j_gene: TRBJ2-7
abundance: .
v_gene: TRBV7-2
d_gene: TRBD1
CDR3nt: TGTGCCAGCAGCCCAGGGGGATACGAGCAGTACTTC
CDR3aa: CASSPGGYEQYF

j_gene: TRBJ1-3
abundance: .
v_gene: TRBV2
d_gene: .
CDR3nt: TGTGCCAGCAGTGAGCGAGGGGAGGCCATATATTTT
CDR3aa: CASSERGEAIYF

j_gene: TRBJ1-2
abundance: .
v_gene: TRBV30
d_gene: .
CDR3nt: TGTGCCTGGAGTACAGGGTCCGGCTACACCTTC
CDR3aa: CAWSTGSGYTF

j_gene: TRBJ2-7
abundance: .
v_gene: TRBV11-2
d_gene: .
CDR3nt: TGTGCCAGCAGCCTCAAGCGCCCGTGGACGACAGTACCCTACGAGCAGTACTTC
CDR3aa: CASSLKRPWTTVPYEQYF

j_gene: TRBJ2-7
abundance: few
v_gene: TRBV7-2
d_gene: TRBD1
CDR3nt: TGTGCCAGCAGCTTAGAGGGCAGGGGGCGTACCTCCTACGAGCAGTACTTC
CDR3aa: CASSLEGRGRTSYEQYF

j_gene: TRBJ1-2
abundance: .
v_gene: TRBV30
d_gene: TRBD1
CDR3nt: TGTGCCTCCTCGACAGGGAGCGGCTATGGCTACACCTTC
CDR3aa: CASSTGSGYGYTF

j_gene: TRBJ1-1
abundance: .
v_gene: TRBV29-1
d_gene: TRBD1
CDR3nt: TGCAGCGCCGACAGGGTGGACACTGAAGCTTTCTTT
CDR3aa: CSADRVDTEAFF

j_gene: TRBJ2-7
abundance: few
v_gene: TRBV7-9
d_gene: TRBD1
CDR3nt: TGTGCCAGCACTAACAGGGGCTACGAGCAGTACTTC
CDR3aa: CASTNRGYEQYF

j_gene: TRBJ1-1
abundance: .
v_gene: TRBV1
d_gene: .
CDR3nt: TGCACCAGCAGCCATGACAGGGCTCACACTGAAGCTTTCTTT
CDR3aa: CTSSHDRAHTEAFF

j_gene: TRBJ2-1
abundance: few
v_gene: TRBV6-1
d_gene: TRBD2
CDR3nt: TGTGCCAGCCAATCAGCGGGGAACTCCTACAATGAGCAGTTCTTC
CDR3aa: CASQSAGNSYNEQFF

j_gene: TRBJ1-5
abundance: .
v_gene: TRBV5-5
d_gene: .
CDR3nt: TGTGCCAGCAGCCCTAGGGGGAAGGACCAGCCCCAGCATTTT
CDR3aa: CASSPRGKDQPQHF

j_gene: TRBJ2-7
abundance: once
v_gene: TRBV18
d_gene: TRBD2
CDR3nt: TGTGCCAGCTCACCACTAGCGGGAGTAACCTACGAGCAGTACTTC
CDR3aa: CASSPLAGVTYEQYF

j_gene: TRBJ2-5
abundance: .
v_gene: TRBV28
d_gene: .
CDR3nt: TGTGCCAGCAGTTTGTTCTCGACAGGAAAAGAGACCCAGTACTTC
CDR3aa: CASSLFSTGKETQYF

j_gene: TRBJ2-1
abundance: .
v_gene: TRBV30
d_gene: TRBD1
CDR3nt: TGTGCCTGGCGCCCGGGACAGGGGTACAATGAGCAGTTCTTC
CDR3aa: CAWRPGQGYNEQFF

j_gene: TRBJ2-3
abundance: once
v_gene: TRBV14
d_gene: .
CDR3nt: TGTGCCAGCAGCCAAGGGTGGGCTACCCGCACAGATACGCAGTATTTT
CDR3aa: CASSQGWATRTDTQYF

j_gene: TRBJ2-3
abundance: .
v_gene: TRBV27
d_gene: .
CDR3nt: TGTGCCAGCAGGTACCTGGGGGCCTCTAGCACAGATACGCAGTATTTT
CDR3aa: CASRYLGASSTDTQYF

j_gene: TRBJ1-6
abundance: .
v_gene: TRBV19
d_gene: .
CDR3nt: TGTGCCAGTAGTATAGGGGGCACAACGAATTCACCCCTCCACTTT
CDR3aa: CASSIGGTTNSPLHF

j_gene: TRBJ1-1
abundance: .
v_gene: TRBV11-2
d_gene: .
CDR3nt: TGTGCCAGCAGCCCCCGTGAGCCTCGACCTGGAGGGACTGAAGCTTTCTTT
CDR3aa: CASSPREPRPGGTEAFF

j_gene: TRBJ2-1
abundance: .
v_gene: TRBV7-6
d_gene: .
CDR3nt: TGTGCCAGCAGCTTAAGCGGGTCTGGGGGGAGGAATGAGCAGTTCTTC
CDR3aa: CASSLSGSGGRNEQFF

j_gene: TRBJ2-4
abundance: few
v_gene: TRBV5-1
d_gene: .
CDR3nt: TGCGCCAGCAGCTTGGAACGGGAGAGCAGGAACATTCAGTACTTC
CDR3aa: CASSLERESRNIQYF

j_gene: TRBJ2-2
abundance: .
v_gene: TRBV10-1
d_gene: .
CDR3nt: TGCGCCAGCACCAGCGGGAACACCGGGGAGCTGTTTTTT
CDR3aa: CASTSGNTGELFF

j_gene: TRBJ2-2
abundance: .
v_gene: TRBV6-1
d_gene: TRBD1
CDR3nt: TGTGCCAGCAGTGAAGGTCCGGGACAGGGGTTTATCGGGGAGCTGTTTTTT
CDR3aa: CASSEGPGQGFIGELFF

j_gene: TRBJ2-7
abundance: .
v_gene: TRBV11-2
d_gene: TRBD1
CDR3nt: TGTGCCAGCAGCTCGCCAACCGCCGGGACAGGACAGCGTGTCGAGCAGTACTTC
CDR3aa: CASSSPTAGTGQRVEQYF

j_gene: TRBJ2-2
abundance: .
v_gene: TRBV2
d_gene: TRBD1
CDR3nt: TGTGCCAGCAGCCTACAGGGGGCGGACACCGGGGAGCTGTTTTTT
CDR3aa: CASSLQGADTGELFF